What follows is one TCR beta chain and its context. The antigen remains undetermined. Using immunoSEQ multiplex PCR, the repertoire was profiled, and TCRdb retains in-frame clones only, with some absent. The data contain about 1.1 million clones, approximately 75% of them seen just once; the ten biggest clones take up roughly 0.82%. The data originate from a study of shared clonotypes between healthy human individuals. Study-level findings and limits: Sorted-subset sequencing, rarefaction showed, was incomplete despite large depth.

This receptor was identified in a man between 18 and 35 years old in good health. Some clones in this sample may be carry-over from other donors' samples. Material: memory CD4+ T cells from PBMCs. The sample's subset: CD45RA-negative fraction.

In DNA, the CDR3 is TGTGCCAGCAGTCCACTCGGGACGTTTCAGCCCCAGCATTTT. As protein: CASSPLGTFQPQHF. The V call is TRBV27, the J call TRBJ1-5, with a possible D match to TRBD1 (5 bases). V lost 5 bases and J lost 6, with 14 bases in between. CDR1 MNHEY and CDR2 SMNVEV come from the germline V gene (reference sequence). The CDR3 spans 14 residues.